This is a list of T cell receptor beta chains from one sample in a study of beta chain features in type 1 diabetes. Libraries were prepared by immunoSEQ multiplex PCR; TCRdb keeps only in-frame clonotypes and omits some of them. Altogether 160,000 or so clones are present, about 10% being singletons, with the ten largest covering 0.7%. Sequencing was done on a sample of central memory CD4+ T cells from blood. These receptors all stem from a woman in her twenties or thirties with type 1 diabetes. The CDR3 runs from the conserved cysteine through the conserved F or W. D genes are given only for firm matches. Clone size is not always given. Where it is, it says once, few, many or a class for expanded clones.

size: NA; V: TRBV2; D: TRBD1; J: TRBJ2-7; CDR3: CATAFREVAGGRRYF; DNA: TGTGCCACCGCATTCCGGGAAGTAGCAGGGGGAAGGCGTTACTTC
size: few; V: TRBV27; D: NA; J: TRBJ1-1; CDR3: CASSERPPEAFF; DNA: TGTGCCAGCAGTGAGCGCCCTCCCGAAGCTTTCTTT
size: NA; V: TRBV25-1; D: NA; J: TRBJ1-2; CDR3: CASSGTTGPPYGYTF; DNA: TGTGCCAGCAGTGGAACGACAGGACCGCCCTATGGCTACACCTTC
size: NA; V: TRBV6-6; D: NA; J: TRBJ1-5; CDR3: CASSTGTQPQHF; DNA: TGTGCCAGCAGTACAGGGACTCAGCCCCAGCATTTT
size: NA; V: TRBV29-1; D: NA; J: TRBJ1-4; CDR3: CSVAPGGGDEKLFF; DNA: TGCAGCGTTGCACCTGGAGGTGGGGATGAAAAACTGTTTTTT
size: few; V: TRBV6-6; D: NA; J: TRBJ1-4; CDR3: CASSSTEPSDYEKLFF; DNA: TGTGCCAGCAGTTCGACAGAACCCAGCGATTATGAAAAACTGTTTTTT
size: few; V: TRBV27; D: NA; J: TRBJ2-7; CDR3: CASSLREEYEQYF; DNA: TGTGCCAGCAGTTTAAGAGAGGAATACGAGCAGTACTTC
size: NA; V: TRBV4-1; D: NA; J: TRBJ1-1; CDR3: CASSQYRGAVGTEAFF; DNA: TGCGCCAGCAGCCAATATCGGGGGGCGGTGGGCACTGAAGCTTTCTTT
size: few; V: TRBV28; D: TRBD1; J: TRBJ2-5; CDR3: CASNHARTGFETQYF; DNA: TGTGCCAGCAATCATGCGCGGACAGGGTTTGAGACCCAGTACTTC
size: few; V: TRBV6-5; D: TRBD2; J: TRBJ2-1; CDR3: CASRQRTSGIGEQFF; DNA: TGTGCCAGCAGACAGCGGACTAGCGGGATAGGTGAGCAGTTCTTC
size: NA; V: TRBV30; D: NA; J: TRBJ2-5; CDR3: CAWSREAQYF; DNA: TGTGCCTGGTCAAGGGAGGCCCAGTACTTC
size: NA; V: TRBV29-1; D: TRBD2; J: TRBJ2-7; CDR3: CSVETRREGEQYF; DNA: TGCAGCGTTGAGACGAGGCGGGAGGGCGAGCAGTACTTC
size: NA; V: TRBV11-2; D: NA; J: TRBJ2-1; CDR3: CASSPKSSFSYNEQFF; DNA: TGTGCCAGCAGCCCGAAGTCTAGCTTCTCCTACAATGAGCAGTTCTTC
size: few; V: TRBV7-3; D: TRBD1; J: TRBJ1-2; CDR3: CASSLSSGTGSYGYTF; DNA: TGTGCCAGCAGCTTATCATCCGGGACAGGGTCCTATGGCTACACCTTC
size: NA; V: TRBV27; D: TRBD2; J: TRBJ2-7; CDR3: CASSLFREGYEQYF; DNA: TGTGCCAGCAGTTTATTCCGGGAGGGTTACGAGCAGTACTTC
size: NA; V: TRBV5-1; D: TRBD1; J: TRBJ2-7; CDR3: CASSLFDRADEQYF; DNA: TGCGCCAGCAGCTTATTCGACAGGGCGGACGAGCAGTACTTC
size: NA; V: TRBV15; D: TRBD1; J: TRBJ2-1; CDR3: CATSRGSGTGTRGNEQFF; DNA: TGTGCCACCAGCAGAGGATCCGGGACAGGGACAAGGGGCAATGAGCAGTTCTTC
size: NA; V: TRBV6-1; D: NA; J: TRBJ2-7; CDR3: CASSEGTSLYEQYF; DNA: TGTGCCAGCAGTGAAGGGACAAGTCTCTACGAGCAGTACTTC
size: many; V: TRBV4-1; D: TRBD1; J: TRBJ1-2; CDR3: CASSHIGQGQGYTF; DNA: TGCGCCAGCAGCCATATAGGACAGGGCCAGGGCTACACCTTC
size: few; V: TRBV5-1; D: TRBD1; J: TRBJ2-5; CDR3: CASSSGQGEETQYF; DNA: TGCGCCAGCAGCTCCGGACAGGGCGAAGAGACCCAGTACTTC
size: few; V: TRBV7-9; D: TRBD1; J: TRBJ2-7; CDR3: CASSLLTGGSYEQYF; DNA: TGTGCCAGCAGCTTACTGACAGGGGGCTCGTACGAGCAGTACTTC
size: NA; V: TRBV30; D: NA; J: TRBJ2-1; CDR3: CAWSSYSLQFF; DNA: TGTGCCTGGAGTTCCTATTCCCTGCAGTTCTTC
size: NA; V: TRBV10-3; D: NA; J: TRBJ2-3; CDR3: CAIRGGPDTQYF; DNA: TGTGCCATCAGGGGGGGTCCAGATACGCAGTATTTT